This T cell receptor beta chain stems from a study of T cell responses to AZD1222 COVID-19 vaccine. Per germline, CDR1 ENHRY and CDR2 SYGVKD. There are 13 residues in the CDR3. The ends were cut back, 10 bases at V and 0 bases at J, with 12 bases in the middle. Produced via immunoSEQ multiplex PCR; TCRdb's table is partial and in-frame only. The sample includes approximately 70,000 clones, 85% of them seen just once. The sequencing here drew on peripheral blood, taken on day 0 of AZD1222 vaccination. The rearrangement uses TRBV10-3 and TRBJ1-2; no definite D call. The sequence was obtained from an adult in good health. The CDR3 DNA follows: TGTGCCAGCACGGATAAACCTAACTATGGCTACACCTTC. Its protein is CASTDKPNYGYTF.